What follows are 10 T cell receptor beta chains derived from one specimen sequenced in a study of memory CD4+ T cells and cytomegalovirus serostatus. Clones were sequenced by immunoSEQ multiplex PCR, and TCRdb holds only the in-frame ones, with some missing. Altogether under 80,000 clones are present, roughly 78% being singletons, with the ten largest covering roughly 2.6%. The sort gate was single viable CD3+CD4+CD8-CD45RO+ cells for memory CD4+ T cells. Sequencing was done on a sample of memory CD4+ T cells from blood. These receptors all stem from an adult in good health and CMV-seropositive.

The genes are TRBV16 and TRBJ1-4; D gene ambiguous. CDR1 is KGHSY and CDR2 is FQNENV in the germline V gene. The V end lost 4 bases, the J end lost 6 bases, and 15 bases lay between the germline ends. This CDR3 has 15 residues. CDR3 coding DNA: TGTGCCAGCAGCCCGCGGACTATTCTGGATGAAAAACTGTTTTTT. Encoded protein: CASSPRTILDEKLFF.

The J gene is TRBJ2-2, the V gene TRBV15, with a possible D match to TRBD1 (7 bases). The CDR3 runs to 15 residues. Germline assignment: CDR1 LNHNV and CDR2 YYDKDF (reference sequence). V was clipped by 6 bases and J by 3 bases, with 14 bases between them. Here the CDR3 reads CATRVDREDTGELFF. CDR3 nucleotides: TGTGCCACCAGGGTCGACAGGGAGGACACCGGGGAGCTGTTTTTT.

The rearrangement uses TRBV2 and TRBJ2-5, with 7 bases matching TRBD2. Germline-derived CDR1 and CDR2 are SNHLY and FYNNEI. The length of the CDR3 is 15 residues. The ends lost 4 bases at V and 1 base at J; junction bases unmatched: 6. The DNA of the CDR3 is TGTGCCAGCAGTGTGGGGGGGACGATCCAAGAGACCCAGTACTTC. This encodes CASSVGGTIQETQYF.

The chain links TRBV9 to TRBJ1-6, with 7 nucleotides matching TRBD1. This CDR3 is built from 15 residues. Germline assignment: CDR1 SGDLS and CDR2 YYNGEE. V gave up 4 bases and J gave up 5 bases; unmatched junction bases: 6. Written as DNA, the CDR3 is TGTGCCAGCAGCATCCGGGACAGAGATAATTCACCCCTCCACTTT. Translating it yields CASSIRDRDNSPLHF.

The V and J genes are TRBV5-1 and TRBJ1-2, with 11 bases fitting TRBD1. V gave up 4 bases and J gave up 8 bases; unmatched junction bases: 13. The CDR3 has 16 residues. Per germline, CDR1 SGHRS and CDR2 YFSETQ. The CDR3 DNA reads as TGCGCCAGCAGCCCTAACACTGGACAGGGGGCGATAGGCTACACCTTC. This gives the protein CASSPNTGQGAIGYTF.

The chain uses TRBV2 and TRBJ2-2, with unresolved D. The V end was cut by 4 bases, the J end by 1 base, with 13 bases between. The CDR3 is made up of 16 amino acids. Germline assignment: CDR1 SNHLY and CDR2 FYNNEI. The CDR3 spells CASSVGRTMNTGELFF. CDR3 sequence (DNA): TGTGCCAGCAGTGTGGGAAGAACTATGAACACCGGGGAGCTGTTTTTT.

This clone was seen only once. This chain links TRBV7-9 with TRBJ2-1; 10 nucleotides line up with TRBD2. After removal of 2 bases from V and 3 bases from J, the junction contained 4 bases not matched to a gene. The CDR3 totals 16 residues. CDR1 and CDR2 from the germline V gene are SEHNR and FQNEAQ (reference sequence). CDR3 nucleotides: TGTGCCAGCAGCTTACCTAGCGGGAGAAACTACAATGAGCAGTTCTTC. Translation: CASSLPSGRNYNEQFF.

This clone was observed a handful of times. The chain couples TRBV5-1 to TRBJ1-6, with 8 bases matching TRBD1. With 5 bases clipped from V and 10 bases from J, the junction kept 8 bases outside the gene matches. Germline-derived CDR1 and CDR2 are SGHRS and YFSETQ. This CDR3 is 14 amino acids long. The CDR3 coding sequence is TGCGCCAGCAGAGAGAACAGGGGGGAATCACCCCTCCACTTT. The encoded protein is CASRENRGESPLHF.

The J gene is TRBJ1-1, the V gene TRBV27, with 9 bases aligning to TRBD1. This CDR3 contains 14 residues. CDR1 is MNHEY and CDR2 is SMNVEV in the germline V gene (reference sequence). V shed 5 bases and J 3 bases; nucleotides not matched to a gene: 4. The CDR3 sequence: CASSPRTGDTEAFF. The CDR3 DNA follows: TGTGCCAGCAGTCCTAGGACAGGGGACACTGAAGCTTTCTTT.

In its sample, this clone was seen once. CDR3 protein: CASSRDRVPGELFF. CDR3 DNA: TGTGCCAGCAGCCGGGACAGGGTGCCCGGGGAGCTGTTTTTT. The chain has TRBV5-6 and TRBJ2-2, with TRBD1 matching over 9 bases. CDR1 and CDR2 (germline): SGHDT, YYEEEE. This CDR3 contains 14 residues. V trimming: 4 bases; J trimming: 6 bases; junction bases outside the gene matches: 4.